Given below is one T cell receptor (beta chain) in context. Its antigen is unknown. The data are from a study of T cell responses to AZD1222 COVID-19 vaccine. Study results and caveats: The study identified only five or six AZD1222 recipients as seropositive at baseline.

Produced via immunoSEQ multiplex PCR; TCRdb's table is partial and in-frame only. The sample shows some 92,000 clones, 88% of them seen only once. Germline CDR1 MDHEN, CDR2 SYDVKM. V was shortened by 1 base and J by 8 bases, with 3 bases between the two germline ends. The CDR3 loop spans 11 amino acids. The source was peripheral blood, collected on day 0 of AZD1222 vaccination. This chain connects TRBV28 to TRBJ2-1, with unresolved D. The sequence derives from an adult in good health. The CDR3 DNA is TGTGCCAGCAGTTTATTTTATGAGCAGTTCTTC. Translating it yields CASSLFYEQFF.